A selection of T cell receptor beta chains follows, all from one sample in a study of cytomegalovirus exposure and HLA in healthy donors. The table came from immunoSEQ multiplex PCR; TCRdb's copy has only in-frame clones and leaves some out. The sample includes about 280,000 clones, roughly 90% seen only once; the top ten take over 0.85%. Sequencing was performed on PBMCs. The receptors stem from a woman aged 18-29 years in good health and CMV-seronegative. Both conserved end residues are part of each CDR3. The D gene is left open where the match is weak. For some rows the clone size is stated as once, few or many, or as a class when expanded; others skip it.

.,TRBV10-1,.,TRBJ2-5,TGCGCCAGCAGTGACCATACTCGAGGGGGAGAGACCCAGTACTTC,CASSDHTRGGETQYF
.,TRBV7-2,.,TRBJ1-2,TGTGCCAGCAGCTTAGAACCTGCACTGATCTATGGCTACACCTTC,CASSLEPALIYGYTF
.,TRBV4-1,TRBD1,TRBJ1-1,TGCGCCAGCAGCCTAGCGGACAGGGACACTGAAGCTTTCTTT,CASSLADRDTEAFF
.,TRBV6-1,TRBD1,TRBJ2-7,TGTGCCAGCAGTGAATTGATCCTGCGGGACAGGGGCTACGAGCAGTACTTC,CASSELILRDRGYEQYF
.,TRBV5-1,.,TRBJ2-3,TGCGCCAGCAGCTTGGGGACAGTTACAGATACGCAGTATTTT,CASSLGTVTDTQYF
.,TRBV11-3,.,TRBJ2-1,TGTGCCAGCAGCTTCCCTAAGGGGGAGCAGTTCTTC,CASSFPKGEQFF
.,TRBV10-1,TRBD2,TRBJ2-7,TGCGCCAGCAGTGAGTCCGGGGGGGGCGAGCAGTACTTC,CASSESGGGEQYF
.,TRBV4-3,TRBD2,TRBJ2-7,TGCGCCAGCAGCCAAGGGGCCGGGACTAGGGGCTACGAGCAGTACTTC,CASSQGAGTRGYEQYF
.,TRBV30,TRBD1,TRBJ1-5,TGTGCCTGGCGGGGACAGGGCGGTCAGCCCCAGCATTTT,CAWRGQGGQPQHF
.,TRBV6-6,TRBD2,TRBJ2-1,TGTGCCAGCAGCCTAAGCGGGAGTAGCTATGAGCAGTTCTTC,CASSLSGSSYEQFF
.,TRBV2,TRBD1,TRBJ2-7,TGTGCCAGCAGGACACAGGGGCCCTACGAGCAGTACTTC,CASRTQGPYEQYF
.,TRBV2,TRBD2,TRBJ2-3,TGTGCCATTGGGGGGGCAGATACGCAGTATTTT,CAIGGADTQYF
.,TRBV27,.,TRBJ1-1,TGTGCCAGCAGTTTAAGCGCAGGGTCTGGCACTGAAGCTTTCTTT,CASSLSAGSGTEAFF
.,TRBV29-1,TRBD2,TRBJ2-7,TGCAGCGTTAGTTTCGGGACTAGCGGCTACGAGCAGTACTTC,CSVSFGTSGYEQYF
.,TRBV7-9,.,TRBJ2-3,TGTGCCAGCAGCTCCCCGAAACAGGATCTCACAGATACGCAGTATTTT,CASSSPKQDLTDTQYF
.,TRBV19,TRBD1,TRBJ1-5,TGTGCCAGTAGTTTTGAGGGGGCTGGCAATCAGCCCCAGCATTTT,CASSFEGAGNQPQHF
.,TRBV5-1,TRBD1,TRBJ1-1,TGCGCCAGCAGCGACCAGGGGGCAGGGAACCCCACTGAAGCTTTCTTT,CASSDQGAGNPTEAFF
.,TRBV28,TRBD1,TRBJ1-5,TGTGCCAGCAGTTCCACTGGGACAGAGTCTCAGCCCCAGCATTTT,CASSSTGTESQPQHF
.,TRBV5-6,TRBD1,TRBJ2-7,TGTGCCAGCAGCTTGCTGAGAATCCGGGACAGGATCTACGAGCAGTACTTC,CASSLLRIRDRIYEQYF
.,TRBV28,.,TRBJ1-3,TGTGCCAGCTGGCAGGGGTATGGAAACACCATATATTTT,CASWQGYGNTIYF
once,TRBV6-1,.,TRBJ1-2,TGTGCCAGCAATCAGTACAGGAACTATGGCTACACCTTC,CASNQYRNYGYTF
.,TRBV25-1,TRBD2,TRBJ2-2,TGTGCCAGCACCCAACCGGGGGAGGGAATCACCGGGGAGCTGTTTTTT,CASTQPGEGITGELFF
.,TRBV4-2,TRBD1,TRBJ1-5,TGTGCCAGCAGCCAAGGACAGGGGGCCAGGGAGCCCCAGCATTTT,CASSQGQGAREPQHF
.,TRBV5-1,TRBD2,TRBJ2-7,TGCGCCAGCAGTAGACTAGCGGGAGTTGGCGAGCAGTACTTC,CASSRLAGVGEQYF
.,TRBV30,TRBD1,TRBJ1-4,TGTGCCTGGAGCAATCCGGGACAGGGTAATGAAAAACTGTTTTTT,CAWSNPGQGNEKLFF
.,TRBV5-6,.,TRBJ2-5,TGTGCCAGCAGCTTGGGTGGGTCGACTGTTAGCCAGTACTTC,CASSLGGSTVSQYF
.,TRBV11-2,TRBD1,TRBJ2-7,TGTGCCAGCAGCTCCGGGACAGGCTCCTACGAGCAGTACTTC,CASSSGTGSYEQYF
.,TRBV15,.,TRBJ2-7,TGTGCCACCAGCGGGGGCCCGGGACCCGTAAAGATCTACGAGCAGTACTTC,CATSGGPGPVKIYEQYF
.,TRBV27,.,TRBJ1-5,TGTGCCAGCAGTTTCTCGGGAGGGAAAATGCGCAATCAGCCCCAGCATTTT,CASSFSGGKMRNQPQHF
few,TRBV5-1,TRBD2,TRBJ2-2,TGCGCCAGCAGCTTGATGACGGGAGGGAACACCGGGGAGCTGTTTTTT,CASSLMTGGNTGELFF
.,TRBV27,.,TRBJ2-7,TGTGCCAGCAGTAGTTTCCGGGAGCAGTACTTC,CASSSFREQYF
few,TRBV4-3,.,TRBJ2-7,TGCGCCAGCAGCCAAGAAAGGGGATTAACATCCGAGCAGTACTTC,CASSQERGLTSEQYF
.,TRBV10-1,TRBD2,TRBJ2-1,TGCGCCAGCAGTGAGTCGGATAGGCTAGCGGCGGGGGATGAGCAGTTCTTC,CASSESDRLAAGDEQFF
.,TRBV9,.,TRBJ2-1,TGTGCCAGCAGCACCGTCCTAGGGGGGGTGCAGTTCTTC,CASSTVLGGVQFF
.,TRBV29-1,.,TRBJ1-3,TGCAGCGTTGAAAGGGGAGGAAACACCATATATTTT,CSVERGGNTIYF
.,TRBV5-4,TRBD1,TRBJ1-3,TGTGCCAGCAGCTCACAGGGGGAACCTGGAAACACCATATATTTT,CASSSQGEPGNTIYF
.,TRBV14,.,TRBJ1-1,TGTGCCAGCAGCAGAGGAGGGAGTATCGCTGAAGCTTTCTTT,CASSRGGSIAEAFF
.,TRBV28,TRBD1,TRBJ1-1,TGTGCCAGCAGTCTAGGGGGCCTCGGGAACACTGAAGCTTTCTTT,CASSLGGLGNTEAFF
once,TRBV5-6,TRBD1,TRBJ1-2,TGTGCCAGCAGCTTGCCCCTGGGACAGGAGGGGAACTATGGCTACACCTTC,CASSLPLGQEGNYGYTF
.,TRBV25-1,TRBD1,TRBJ2-7,TGTGCCAGCAGAGACCCGGGACAGGGATCCTACGAGCAGTACTTC,CASRDPGQGSYEQYF
.,TRBV2,.,TRBJ1-4,TGTGTCAGCAGTGTACAACCAACTAATGAAAAACTGTTTTTT,CVSSVQPTNEKLFF
once,TRBV7-9,.,TRBJ1-1,TGTGCCAGCAGCCCGCCGACAGGCCCGAACACTGAAGCTTTCTTT,CASSPPTGPNTEAFF
once,TRBV29-1,TRBD1,TRBJ1-2,TGCAGCGTTCCCAACCTGACAGGGGGTTCGAGTGGCTACACCTTC,CSVPNLTGGSSGYTF
once,TRBV4-3,TRBD2,TRBJ2-2,TGCGCCAGCAGCAAGGGGGGACTAGCGGGAGGGCCGGGGACCGGGGAGCTGTTTTTT,CASSKGGLAGGPGTGELFF
.,TRBV2,.,TRBJ2-2,TGTGCCATCACCCCGGGTGTCGCCACCGGGGAGCTGTTTTTT,CAITPGVATGELFF
.,TRBV6-1,TRBD1,TRBJ1-5,TGTGCCAGCAGCCCGACAGGGTCAAATCAGCCCCAGCATTTT,CASSPTGSNQPQHF